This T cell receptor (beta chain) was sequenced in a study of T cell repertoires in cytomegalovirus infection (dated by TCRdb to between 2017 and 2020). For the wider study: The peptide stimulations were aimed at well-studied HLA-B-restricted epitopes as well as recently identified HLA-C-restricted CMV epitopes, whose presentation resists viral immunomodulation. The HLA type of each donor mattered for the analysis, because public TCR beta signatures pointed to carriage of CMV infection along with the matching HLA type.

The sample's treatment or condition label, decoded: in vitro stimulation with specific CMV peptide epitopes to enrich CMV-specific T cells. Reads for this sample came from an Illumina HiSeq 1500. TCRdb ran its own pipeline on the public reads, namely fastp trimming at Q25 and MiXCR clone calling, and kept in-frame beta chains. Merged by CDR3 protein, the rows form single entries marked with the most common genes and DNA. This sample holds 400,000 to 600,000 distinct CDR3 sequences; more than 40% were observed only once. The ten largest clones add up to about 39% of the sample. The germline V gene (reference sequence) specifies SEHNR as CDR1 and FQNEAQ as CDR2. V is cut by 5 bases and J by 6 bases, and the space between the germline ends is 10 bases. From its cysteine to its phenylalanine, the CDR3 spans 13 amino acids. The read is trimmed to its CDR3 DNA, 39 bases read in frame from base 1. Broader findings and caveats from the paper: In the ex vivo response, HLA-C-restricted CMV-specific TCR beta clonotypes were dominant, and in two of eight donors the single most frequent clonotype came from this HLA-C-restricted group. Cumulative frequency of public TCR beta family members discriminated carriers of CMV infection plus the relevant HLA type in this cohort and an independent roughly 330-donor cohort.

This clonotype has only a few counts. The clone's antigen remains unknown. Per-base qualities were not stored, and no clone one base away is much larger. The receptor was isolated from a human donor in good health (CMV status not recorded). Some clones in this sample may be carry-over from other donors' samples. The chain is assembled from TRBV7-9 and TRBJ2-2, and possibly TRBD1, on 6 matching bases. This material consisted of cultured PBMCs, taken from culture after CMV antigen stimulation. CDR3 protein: CASSAQGSGELFF. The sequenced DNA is TGTGCCAGCAGCGCGCAGGGGTCCGGGGAGCTGTTTTTT.